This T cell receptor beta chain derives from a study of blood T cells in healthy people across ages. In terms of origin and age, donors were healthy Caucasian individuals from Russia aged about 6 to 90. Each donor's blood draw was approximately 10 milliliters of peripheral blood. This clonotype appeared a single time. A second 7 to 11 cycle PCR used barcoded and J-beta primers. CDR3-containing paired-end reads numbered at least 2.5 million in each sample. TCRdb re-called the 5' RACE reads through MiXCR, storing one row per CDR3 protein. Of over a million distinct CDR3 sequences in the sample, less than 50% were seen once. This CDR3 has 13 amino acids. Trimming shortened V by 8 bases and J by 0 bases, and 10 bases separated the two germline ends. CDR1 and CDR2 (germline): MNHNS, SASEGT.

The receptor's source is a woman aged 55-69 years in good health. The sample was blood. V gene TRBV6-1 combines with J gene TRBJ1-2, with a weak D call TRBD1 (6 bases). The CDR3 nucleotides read TGTGCCAGCGGGGGCAGAGCTAACTATGGCTACACCTTC. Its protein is CASGGRANYGYTF.